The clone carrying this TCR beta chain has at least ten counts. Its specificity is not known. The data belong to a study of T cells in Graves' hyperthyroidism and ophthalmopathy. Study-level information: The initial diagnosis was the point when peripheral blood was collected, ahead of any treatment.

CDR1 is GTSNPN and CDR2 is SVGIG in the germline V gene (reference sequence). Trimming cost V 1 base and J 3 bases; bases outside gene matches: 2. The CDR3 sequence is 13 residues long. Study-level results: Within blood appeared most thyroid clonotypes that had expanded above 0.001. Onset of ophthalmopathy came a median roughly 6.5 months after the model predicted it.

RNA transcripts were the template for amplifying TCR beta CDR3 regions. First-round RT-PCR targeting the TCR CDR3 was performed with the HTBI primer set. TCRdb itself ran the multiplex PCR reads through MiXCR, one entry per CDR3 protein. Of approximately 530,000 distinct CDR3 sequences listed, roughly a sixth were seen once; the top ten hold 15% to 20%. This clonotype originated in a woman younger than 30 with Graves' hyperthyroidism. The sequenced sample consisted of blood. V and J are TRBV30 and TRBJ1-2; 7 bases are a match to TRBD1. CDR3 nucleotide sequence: TGTGCCTGGAGTGACAGGGGACACTATGGCTACACCTTC. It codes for CAWSDRGHYGYTF.